A single sample gave rise to the 17 T cell receptor beta chains below, sequenced in a study of T cell changes during pregnancy in multiple sclerosis. Some clones are missing from TCRdb's copy, which holds only in-frame ones; the method was immunoSEQ multiplex PCR. The sample holds approximately 66,000 clones; roughly 91% are singletons and the top ten take around 5.2%. The source material was CD8+ T cells from peripheral blood mononuclear cells, sampled before pregnancy. The source of these receptors is a female donor with multiple sclerosis, enrolled in a pregnancy study.

This clone is a singleton in its sample. The chain employs TRBV7-8 and TRBJ2-1; a possible D gene is TRBD2 (7 bases). This CDR3 region has 16 residues. V gave up 7 bases and J gave up 4 bases, with 20 bases separating them. Germline-derived CDR1 and CDR2 are SGHVS and FQNEAQ. CDR3 region: CASTLPGGMPYNEQFF. The CDR3 DNA is TGTGCCAGCACCCTGCCGGGGGGCATGCCTTACAATGAGCAGTTCTTC.

This clone was seen just once. CDR3 in amino acids: CASRSPDRLYGYTF. In nucleotides, the CDR3 is TGTGCCAGCAGAAGCCCCGACAGGCTCTATGGCTACACCTTC. V is TRBV2 and J is TRBJ1-2, with a possible D match to TRBD1 (6 bases). The CDR3 length is 14 residues. V was clipped by 6 bases and J by 4 bases, with 15 bases between them. Per germline, CDR1 SNHLY and CDR2 FYNNEI.

The chain combines TRBV27 with TRBJ1-5, with 7 bases fitting TRBD1. This CDR3 is 15 amino acids long. V lost 0 bases and J lost 2; bases outside the gene matches: 1. The V gene's germline CDR1 is MNHEY and CDR2 SMNVEV (reference sequence). The DNA for the CDR3 is TGTGCCAGCAGTTTATCAGGGGGCGGCAATCAGCCCCAGCATTTT. This gives the protein CASSLSGGGNQPQHF.

This clone was detected only once. The rearrangement joins TRBV11-2 to TRBJ1-6, with TRBD1 matching over 7 bases. The CDR3 loop spans 13 amino acids. Unmatched junction bases numbered 10, after V lost 8 bases and J lost 12 bases. Germline CDR1 SGHAT, CDR2 FQNNGV. The CDR3 here is CASETGAPGPLHF. The CDR3 region has the DNA TGTGCCAGCGAAACAGGGGCCCCAGGACCCCTCCACTTT. Variable domain in full (rest from reference TRBV11-2 and TRBJ1-6): EAGVAQSPRYKIIEKRQSVAFWCNPISGHATLYWYQQILGQGPKLLIQFQNNGVVDDSQLPKDRFSAERLKGVDSTLKIQPAKLEDSAVYLCASETGAPGPLHFGNGTRLTVT.

This chain links TRBV13 with TRBJ2-7; a possible D gene is TRBD2 (6 bases). The CDR3 is 13 amino acids. Trimming took off 5 bases at V and 3 bases at J, with 11 bases between the two ends. Germline lookup yields CDR1 PRHDT and CDR2 FYEKMQ (reference sequence). As DNA, the CDR3 is TGTGCCAGCAGCGCGGGGAGAAACTACGAGCAGTACTTC. This encodes CASSAGRNYEQYF. The variable domain in full, completed from reference TRBV13 and TRBJ2-7, reads AAGVIQSPRHLIKEKRETATLKCYPIPRHDTVYWYQQGPGQDPQFLISFYEKMQSDKGSIPDRFSAQQFSDYHSELNMSSLELGDSALYFCASSAGRNYEQYFGPGTRLTVT.

V is TRBV13 and J is TRBJ1-2; D uncertain. Germline-derived CDR1 and CDR2 are PRHDT and FYEKMQ (reference sequence). This CDR3 region has 14 residues. V was shortened by 8 bases and J by 2 bases, with 15 bases between the two germline ends. The CDR3 sequence is CASGYGEGNYGYTF. Here the CDR3 DNA reads TGTGCCAGCGGTTACGGGGAGGGAAACTATGGCTACACCTTC.

This chain joins TRBV5-1 and TRBJ1-2; 7 bases are a match to TRBD1. The ends lost 2 bases at V and 8 bases at J; junction bases unmatched: 15. The CDR3 has 16 residues. The germline V gene has CDR1 SGHRS and CDR2 YFSETQ. CDR3 nucleotide sequence: TGCGCCAGCAGCTTTGCCGGGAGAGGGGGCGACTGGGGCTACACCTTC. The encoded protein is CASSFAGRGGDWGYTF.

The chain joins TRBV2 to TRBJ2-5, with a weak D call TRBD1 (5 bases). The CDR3 is 10 amino acids. Trimming took off 6 bases at V and 7 bases at J, with 6 bases between the two ends. Germline values: CDR1 SNHLY, CDR2 FYNNEI. The CDR3 protein is CASRQGTQYF. For the CDR3, the DNA is TGTGCCAGCAGGCAGGGGACCCAGTACTTC.

This chain links TRBV4-1 with TRBJ2-5; weak D call: TRBD2 (6 bases). The CDR3 totals 15 residues. With 0 bases removed from V and 1 base from J, the gap between germline ends came to 9 bases. Germline V lookup: CDR1 MGHRA, CDR2 YSYEKL. CDR3 DNA sequence: TGCGCCAGCAGCCAAGAGGCGGGGACCCAAGAGACCCAGTACTTC. This gives the protein CASSQEAGTQETQYF.

This sequence joins TRBV6-1 and TRBJ2-5; 11 positions agree with TRBD2. The length of the CDR3 is 15 residues. V lost 3 bases to trimming and J lost 2 bases; unmatched junction nucleotides: 2. Germline assignment: CDR1 MNHNS and CDR2 SASEGT. The CDR3 DNA follows: TGTGCCAGCAGTGAGGTAGCGGGGGGGCAAGAGACCCAGTACTTC. Amino acids: CASSEVAGGQETQYF.

The chain joins TRBV13 to TRBJ2-7; the D gene is possibly TRBD1 (5 bases). Trimming pared 0 bases from V and 5 bases from J, leaving 17 bases between. Germline CDR1 is PRHDT and CDR2 is FYEKMQ (reference sequence). The CDR3 contains 16 residues. The CDR3, as DNA: TGTGCCAGCAGCTTAGGCCGGAGACAGTACATCCACGAGCAGTACTTC. Amino acid sequence: CASSLGRRQYIHEQYF.

The chain employs TRBV5-5 and TRBJ2-1; maybe TRBD1 (6 bases). CDR1 and CDR2 (germline): SGHKS, YYEKEE (reference sequence). This CDR3 contains 16 residues. V was clipped by 4 bases and J by 7 bases, with 21 bases between them. CDR3 sequence (DNA): TGTGCCAGCAGCCCCTTTTTGGGGGCGATGGAGAATGAGCAGTTCTTC. Its protein product is CASSPFLGAMENEQFF.

The V call is TRBV15, the J call TRBJ1-5; D perhaps matches TRBD1 (6 bases). The V gene lost 1 base and the J gene lost 3 bases, with 7 bases spanning the gap. The CDR3 extends over 14 amino acids. The germline CDR1 and CDR2 sequences are LNHNV and YYDKDF (reference sequence). CDR3 sequence reads: CATSRGTDNQPQHF. The DNA for the CDR3 is TGTGCCACCAGCAGAGGGACAGACAATCAGCCCCAGCATTTT.

The V gene is TRBV6-5, the J gene TRBJ1-1, with D unclear. The CDR3 covers 14 residues. Germline CDR1 MNHEY, CDR2 SVGAGI. V was shortened by 0 bases and J by 2 bases, with 7 bases between the two germline ends. The CDR3 nucleotides are TGTGCCAGCAGTTACTCGAACAGTAACACTGAAGCTTTCTTT. Residues: CASSYSNSNTEAFF.

The genes are TRBV6-1 and TRBJ2-6, with D unresolved. Germline-derived CDR1 and CDR2 are MNHNS and SASEGT. The germline V and J ends were trimmed by 3 bases and 0 bases, with 9 bases remaining between them. The CDR3 is 16 residues long. CDR3: CASSEAVFSGANVLTF. CDR3 nucleotide sequence: TGTGCCAGCAGTGAGGCGGTATTCTCTGGGGCCAACGTCCTGACTTTC.

In this sample, this clone turned up a few times. V and J are TRBV2 and TRBJ1-5; 7 bases fit TRBD1. Germline V gene data show CDR1 as SNHLY and CDR2 as FYNNEI. Trimming at V came to 5 bases and at J to 5 bases, leaving 3 bases not matched to a gene. The CDR3 loop spans 13 amino acids. In DNA, the CDR3 is TGTGCCAGCAGTTTTACAGGGGATCAGCCCCAGCATTTT. Its translation is CASSFTGDQPQHF.

The chain couples TRBV5-1 to TRBJ1-2, with a weak D call TRBD1 (6 bases). This CDR3 is 13 amino acids long. V was clipped by 5 bases and J by 6 bases, with 14 bases between them. From germline, CDR1 is SGHRS and CDR2 YFSETQ. This chain's CDR3 is CASRAQGSHGYTF. The DNA for the CDR3 is TGCGCCAGCAGAGCCCAGGGGTCCCATGGCTACACCTTC. Full variable domain (remainder filled in from reference TRBV5-1 and TRBJ1-2): KAGVTQTPRYLIKTRGQQVTLSCSPISGHRSVSWYQQTPGQGLQFLFEYFSETQRNKGNFPGRFSGRQFSNSRSEMNVSTLELGDSALYLCASRAQGSHGYTFGSGTRLTVV.